This T cell receptor (beta chain) emerged from a study of control samples from healthy donors and cancer patients. Germline V lookup: CDR1 SGHDN, CDR2 FVKESK. Trimming cost V 0 bases and J 0 bases, with 5 bases left between them. The CDR3 totals 14 residues. Sequenced by immunoSEQ multiplex PCR; TCRdb stores in-frame clones only, minus some. The sample records roughly 170,000 clones, approximately 94% being singletons. The receptor's source is a woman younger than 35 in good health. The chain links TRBV14 to TRBJ1-1, with no clear D. Sequencing was performed on blood. CDR3 amino acids: CASSQEVMNTEAFF. The CDR3 DNA is TGTGCCAGCAGCCAAGAAGTAATGAACACTGAAGCTTTCTTT.